The source of this T cell receptor (beta chain) is a study of blood T cell repertoires in COVID-19 (dated by TCRdb to the early 2020s). Describing the broader study: Samples from collaborators originated in the United States, Italy and Spain and spanned both the acute and convalescent phases of COVID-19. HLA class I and class II types, where available, came from metadata supplied by the sample provider rather than from assay-based typing. The repertoires were made available in a free public database intended to serve as a resource for research on the immune response to SARS-CoV-2. The material from the prospective study consisted of cDNA or gDNA derived from T cells, B-cell-depleted T cells, or PBMCs. Nearly every sample came with metadata listing a de-identified subject ID, COVID-19 status, age in years and sex. Samples were obtained from the ongoing ImmuneRACE study (first 160 participants) and from over 1,000 subjects provided by 6 global collaborators. Deeply sampled blood TCRbeta repertoires from subjects exposed to, actively infected with, or recovered from COVID-19 were included in the dataset. What the authors observed across the whole study: The amount of clinical and demographic metadata varied by source and participant and was provided uncurated.

TCRbeta CDR3 regions were amplified from genomic DNA by means of the immunoSEQ Assay, a bias-controlled multiplex PCR. The published analysis was carried out like this. Nucleated cell counts per sample were estimated from amplification of reference gene primers within the assay. Sequence reads were collapsed and filtered to measure the absolute abundance of every unique TCRbeta CDR3 rearrangement. Productive Simpson clonality was computed per sample as the square root of Simpson's diversity index over productive rearrangements. In TCRdb, the immuneACCESS table is reduced to in-frame sequences with V and J assigned. These tables do not hold every clone; where another copy was compared, an unresolved V gene accounts for under half, and the others remain unexplained. The V and J calls and clone size come from that table; D and trimming were worked out from the DNA. The sample table holds around 460,000 clones, of which approximately 90% were seen once. 0.75% to 0.85% of the sample is in the top ten clones.

One collaborating source in Seattle enrolled patients while the patients were actively infected and followed the patients over time throughout the course of disease. Collaborating institutions collected whole blood in K2EDTA tubes following their own protocols. For TCRbeta analysis, collaborators shipped samples in one of three forms: frozen whole blood, isolated PBMCs, or DNA extracted from either of those sample types. This clone was detected only once. No antigen is known for it. No clone much larger than this one lies a single base away; base qualities are absent. For CDR1 and CDR2, the germline V gene lists KGHDR and SFDVKD. Its CDR3 holds 15 amino acids, cysteine through phenylalanine. The only DNA kept is the CDR3, 45 bases in frame from the first base. V and J are trimmed by 3 bases and 0 bases, and the gene matches miss 2 bases of the junction.

The sample consisted of peripheral blood. The receptor was isolated from a man aged 18 to 29 with COVID-19, enrolled during active disease. The V gene is TRBV24-1 and the J gene is TRBJ2-5, with TRBD2 matching 8 junction bases. CDR3 reads: CATSDPTSDQETQYF. The nucleotide sequence reads as follows: TGTGCCACCAGTGATCCGACTAGCGACCAAGAGACCCAGTACTTC.